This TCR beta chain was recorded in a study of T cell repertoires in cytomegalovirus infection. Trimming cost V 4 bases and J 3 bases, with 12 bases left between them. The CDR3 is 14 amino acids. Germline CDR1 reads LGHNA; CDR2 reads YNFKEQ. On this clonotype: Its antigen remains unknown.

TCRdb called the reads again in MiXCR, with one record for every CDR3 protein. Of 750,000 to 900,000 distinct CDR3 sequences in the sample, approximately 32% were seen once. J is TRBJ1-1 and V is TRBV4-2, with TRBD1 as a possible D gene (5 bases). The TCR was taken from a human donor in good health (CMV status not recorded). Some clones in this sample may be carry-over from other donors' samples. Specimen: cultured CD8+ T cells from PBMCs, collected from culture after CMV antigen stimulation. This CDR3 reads CASSPEGIDTEAFF. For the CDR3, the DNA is TGTGCCAGCAGCCCAGAGGGGATCGACACTGAAGCTTTCTTT.